This T cell receptor beta chain was identified in a study of OX40 agonist ivuxolimab in advanced cancers. Across the study: Ivuxolimab, an agonistic anti-OX40 (CD134) antibody, was given to patients.

Whole-study results and caveats: In general, CD8+ T cells held more expanded clones than CD4+ did, on average.

The method was immunoSEQ multiplex PCR; TCRdb's version includes in-frame clones alone and lacks a portion of them. Counted here are over 75,000 clones, more than 75% occurring once; the ten biggest clones make up roughly 4%. The CDR3 length is 17 residues. Germline V lookup: CDR1 MNHNS, CDR2 SASEGT. Deletions cut 3 bases from V and 1 base from J, with 18 bases between. Details on this clone: Its antigen is not identified.

The sample consisted of CD4+ or CD8+ T cells sorted from blood, taken in a trial of the OX40 agonist ivuxolimab. The chain carries TRBV6-1 and TRBJ1-1; maybe TRBD1 (5 bases). The receptor comes from an adult with an advanced solid tumor such as melanoma, head and neck, liver or kidney cancer. CDR3 region: CASSDPHTGGKNTEAFF. CDR3 coding DNA: TGTGCCAGCAGTGATCCTCATACGGGGGGGAAGAACACTGAAGCTTTCTTT.